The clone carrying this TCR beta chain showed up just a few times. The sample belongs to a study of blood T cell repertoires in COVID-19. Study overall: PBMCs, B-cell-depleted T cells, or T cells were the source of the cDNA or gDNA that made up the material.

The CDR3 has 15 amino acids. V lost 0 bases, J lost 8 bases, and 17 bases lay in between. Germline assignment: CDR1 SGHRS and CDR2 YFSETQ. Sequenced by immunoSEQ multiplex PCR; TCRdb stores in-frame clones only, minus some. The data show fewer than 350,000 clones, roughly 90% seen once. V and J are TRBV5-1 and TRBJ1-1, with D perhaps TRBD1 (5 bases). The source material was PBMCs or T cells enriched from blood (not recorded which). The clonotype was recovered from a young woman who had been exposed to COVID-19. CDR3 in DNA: TGCGCCAGCAGCTTGGCTAGGACACCAGGAACAGAAGCTTTCTTT. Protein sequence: CASSLARTPGTEAFF. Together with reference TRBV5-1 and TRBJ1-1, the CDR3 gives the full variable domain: KAGVTQTPRYLIKTRGQQVTLSCSPISGHRSVSWYQQTPGQGLQFLFEYFSETQRNKGNFPGRFSGRQFSNSRSEMNVSTLELGDSALYLCASSLARTPGTEAFFGQGTRLTVV.